The 7 T cell receptor beta chains in this list originate from one sample, sequenced in a study of tumor-infiltrating lymphocytes in primary liver carcinoma. The researchers produced TCR beta cDNA from around 0.5 ug total RNA with a constant-region primer. Libraries for TCR beta were built through three nested multiplex PCR rounds, which together made up a slightly modified ARM-PCR procedure. For around 10 cycles apiece, the opening two PCR rounds ran with TRBV1-TRBV30 forward primers and a C-beta reverse primer. MiXCR was run by TCRdb on the multiplex PCR reads, yielding one entry per CDR3 protein. Of approximately 73,000 distinct CDR3 sequences listed, 60% to 75% are singletons. Both RNA and DNA were isolated together from approximately 22-30 mg of bulk tissue that had not been sorted. The source material was liver tumor tissue from sampling region 4. Subset of the sample: tumor region T4, right-lateral pole. Every receptor here comes from a man aged 40-50 years with primary liver carcinoma and hepatitis B virus infection.

V is TRBV12-3 or TRBV12-4 and J is TRBJ2-2, with a weak D call TRBD1 (7 bases). Trimming took off 6 bases at V and 2 bases at J, with 13 bases between the two ends. There are 15 residues in the CDR3. CDR3 bases: TGTGCCAGCAGGCGGGGACAGCCAAACACCGGGGAGCTGTTTTTT. Translating it yields CASRRGQPNTGELFF.

Comment on this clonotype: This may be a read error, as it is one base from a much larger clone. J is TRBJ2-2 and V is TRBV12-3 or TRBV12-4, with 7 bases matching TRBD1. J lost 1 base, V lost 9 bases, and 8 bases had no gene match. This CDR3 spans 15 amino acids. CDR3: CARRSRDRNTGELFF. The CDR3 nucleotides read TGTGCCAGGAGAAGCAGGGACAGGAACACCGGGGAGCTGTTTTTT.

As to this clonotype: No DNA is shown, since the ends of the CDR3 on it are uncertain; the CDR3 is the one TCRdb lists. The chain carries TRBV11-2 and TRBJ2-2; the table's D gene call, TRBD1, was not cross checked with the DNA. Germline V gene data show CDR1 as SGHAT and CDR2 as FQNNGV. Counting both end residues, the CDR3 totals 15 amino acids. The CDR3 reads CGSSLVGRGAGELLF.

Only a few counts were recorded for this clonotype. Possible read error: a much larger clone is one base away. The J gene is TRBJ2-7, the V gene TRBV6-5, with D maybe TRBD1 (6 bases). In germline, CDR1 is MNHEY, CDR2 SVGAGI. V shed 7 bases and J shed 6 bases, with 13 bases lying between them. CDR3 size: 12 residues. The CDR3 here is CASNPGQSEQYF. DNA of the CDR3: TGTGCCAGCAATCCCGGACAGTCCGAGCAGTACTTC.

Turning to this clonotype: As the CDR3 is not closed by the conserved phenylalanine or tryptophan, this likely results from a read error. The chain recombines TRBV11-1 with TRBJ2-3, with 8 positions matching TRBD2. Per the germline V gene, CDR1 is SGHAT and CDR2 is FQDESV (reference sequence). This CDR3 has 14 residues. CDR3 nucleotides: TGTACCAGCGCGGGGGGAGTTGGCACAGATACGCAGTATCTT. Protein sequence: CTSAGGVGTDTQYL.

As concerns this clonotype: It is likely a read error, because the conserved phenylalanine at the end of the CDR3 is missing. This rearrangement joins TRBV28 to TRBJ1-6; D remains unclear. The CDR3 length is 15 residues. Looked up from germline, CDR1 is MDHEN and CDR2 is SYDVKM. V was shortened by 2 bases and J by 8 bases, with 13 bases between the two germline ends. The CDR3 DNA reads as TGTGCCAGCAGTTTAGGATCCTCGGGAGATTCACCCCTCCACATT. It specifies CASSLGSSGDSPLHI.

The gene calls are TRBV6-2 or TRBV6-3 and TRBJ2-3; TRBD1 is a possible D gene (6 bases). This CDR3 has 15 amino acids. Germline V CDR1 and CDR2: MNHEY, SVGEGT. CDR3 sequence reads: CVNSYLGQNTDTQYF. CDR3 in DNA: TGTGTCAACAGTTACCTCGGACAGAACACAGATACGCAGTATTTT.